This T cell receptor beta chain was profiled in a study of brain T cells in children with intractable seizures. Sequencing was limited to surgery cases with top T cell transcript signatures in brain tissue. Patients received at least one anti-epileptic drug before surgery. Germline V gives CDR1 SGHAT, CDR2 FQDESV (reference sequence). The V and J ends lost 1 base and 2 bases respectively, with 11 bases between them. This CDR3 has 15 residues. The study's findings and limits: Absence of clones before surgery may stem from lower sequencing depth. Viral specificity was inferred only from CDR3 similarity; HCMV serostatus was unknown.

The table came from immunoSEQ multiplex PCR; TCRdb's copy has only in-frame clones and leaves some out. The sample consists of about 2,500 clones, roughly 84% of them appearing once. Worth noting for this clone: What it recognizes is unknown.

The chain is built from TRBV11-1 and TRBJ1-1; D is undetermined. Sequencing used resected brain tissue, obtained at surgery. The receptor's source is a boy younger than two with hemimegalencephaly and intractable seizures. The CDR3 nucleotides read TGTGCCAGCAGCTTAGAACGGGCACCCAACACTGAAGCTTTCTTT. Encoded protein: CASSLERAPNTEAFF. Together with reference TRBV11-1 and TRBJ1-1, the CDR3 gives the full variable domain: EAEVAQSPRYKITEKSQAVAFWCDPISGHATLYWYRQILGQGPELLVQFQDESVVDDSQLPKDRFSAERLKGVDSTLKIQPAELGDSAMYLCASSLERAPNTEAFFGQGTRLTVV.